This T cell receptor (beta chain) was documented in a study of radiation and T cells in renal cell carcinoma. Study-level results: From baseline, blood top tumor clonotypes peaked at 2 weeks post-radiation. Pretreatment tumor biopsies were lacking, so baseline clonotypes are unknown.

This CDR3 region has 18 residues. V was cut by 0 bases and J by 6 bases, with 23 bases left in between. Germline values: CDR1 SGHTA, CDR2 FQGNSA. Time point indicated: blood 4 weeks post-SBRT, at nephrectomy. Treatment here: 15 Gy SBRT to primary tumor, nephrectomy 4 weeks later. Nephrectomy followed 15 Gy stereotactic body radiation by 4 weeks. Clear cell pathology was present in this patient's renal cell carcinoma. About this clone itself: The target antigen is unknown.

The data were produced by immunoSEQ multiplex PCR, yet TCRdb's version contains in-frame clones alone and is incomplete. The data show about 83,000 clones, less than 90% seen once. The source was blood, collected from a patient whose treatment included radiotherapy and nephrectomy. The chain uses TRBV7-2 and TRBJ1-2; D may be TRBD1 (6 bases). The sequence was obtained from a woman between 55 and 75 years old with renal cell carcinoma. The CDR3 protein is CASSLAIMARGGLDGYTF. The DNA for the CDR3 is TGTGCCAGCAGCTTAGCGATAATGGCCCGCGGGGGGCTGGATGGCTACACCTTC.